This T cell receptor beta chain comes out of a study of blood T cell repertoires in COVID-19. Only in-frame clones appear in the TCRdb table, and some are missing; sequencing was by immunoSEQ multiplex PCR. The sample shows tens of thousands of clones, approximately 86% of them seen only once. There are 14 residues in the CDR3. CDR1 is LGHNA, CDR2 YNFKEQ, per germline. V was cut by 0 bases and J by 3 bases, with 6 bases left in between. The rearrangement uses TRBV4-2 and TRBJ1-5; D call uncertain. The sequencing sample was made of peripheral blood. This clonotype was obtained from a man in his forties or fifties with active COVID-19. The DNA for the CDR3 is TGTGCCAGCAGCCAAGAAACTCTCAATCAGCCCCAGCATTTT. Translation gives CASSQETLNQPQHF.